Listed here are 14 T cell receptor beta chains from one sample, sequenced in a study of blood T cell repertoires in COVID-19. Using immunoSEQ multiplex PCR, the repertoire was profiled, and TCRdb retains in-frame clones only, with some absent. The data contain more than 90,000 clones, roughly 84% of them seen just once; the ten biggest clones take up 1.4% to 1.5%. The sequenced material came from peripheral blood. These receptor sequences come from a man in his forties or fifties with acute or convalescent COVID-19.

V is TRBV5-1 and J is TRBJ1-1; a possible D gene is TRBD1 (5 bases). Germline CDR1 reads SGHRS; CDR2 reads YFSETQ. The CDR3 covers 15 residues. Trimming removed 4 bases from V and 5 bases from J, with 18 bases in between. DNA for the CDR3: TGCGCCAGCAGCCTGGGGGTTGGGCCTGGGACTGAAGCTTTCTTT. Protein: CASSLGVGPGTEAFF.

The chain recombines TRBV18 with TRBJ1-4, with a weak D call TRBD1 (5 bases). Trimming pared 6 bases from V and 3 bases from J, leaving 14 bases between. Germline CDR1 and CDR2: KGHSH and LQKENI. CDR3 length: 15 residues. Here the CDR3 reads CASSRLEGPNEKLFF. CDR3 in DNA: TGTGCCAGCTCCAGGTTGGAGGGGCCTAATGAAAAACTGTTTTTT.

This chain links TRBV6-6 with TRBJ2-1; the match to TRBD1 covers 8 bases. This CDR3 comprises 16 residues. Unmatched junction bases numbered 14, after V lost 0 bases and J lost 13 bases. CDR1 MNHNY and CDR2 SVGAGI come from the germline V gene (reference sequence). CDR3 in DNA: TGTGCCAGCAGTTACTCAGGCCGGGACAGGCTTAAATTACAGTTCTTC. Translation: CASSYSGRDRLKLQFF.

The chain recombines TRBV27 with TRBJ1-3; 10 bases line up with TRBD1. The CDR3 runs 17 residues. V lost 5 bases to trimming and J lost 4 bases; unmatched junction nucleotides: 11. Germline V gene sequence: CDR1 MNHEY, CDR2 SMNVEV (reference sequence). Here the CDR3 reads CASSHTRQGAKGNTIYF. CDR3 DNA sequence: TGTGCCAGCAGTCATACGAGACAGGGGGCGAAGGGAAACACCATATATTTT.

The chain is built from TRBV9 and TRBJ1-1; 8 bases map to TRBD1. The CDR3 extends over 14 amino acids. Germline CDR1 is SGDLS and CDR2 is YYNGEE. V lost 4 bases to trimming and J lost 6 bases; unmatched junction nucleotides: 8. The CDR3, as DNA: TGTGCCAGCAGCTCCCAGACAGGGGTCGCTGAAGCTTTCTTT. It translates to CASSSQTGVAEAFF.

With respect to this clone: The sample contains more than one DNA sequence encoding this CDR3. V and J are TRBV12-3 or TRBV12-4 and TRBJ2-1; TRBD2 agrees at 8 bases. The CDR3 has 13 amino acids. Trimming removed 5 bases from V and 7 bases from J; junction bases left unmatched: 4. CDR3 sequence reads: CASSGLAGNEQFF. Written as DNA, the CDR3 is TGTGCCAGCAGTGGACTAGCAGGTAATGAGCAGTTCTTC.

This chain uses TRBV18 with TRBJ2-7; 15 bases match TRBD2. Germline V gene lookup returns CDR1 KGHSH and CDR2 LQKENI. The CDR3 runs to 16 residues. Trimming at V came to 5 bases and at J to 4 bases, leaving 6 bases not matched to a gene. This CDR3 reads CASSSGLAGGGYEQYF. For the CDR3, the DNA is TGTGCCAGCTCATCGGGACTAGCGGGAGGAGGGTACGAGCAGTACTTC.

The chain combines TRBV6-5 with TRBJ2-1, with 7 bases aligning to TRBD1. J lost 9 bases, V lost 1 base, and 3 bases had no gene match. The CDR3 extends over 13 amino acids. The germline gives CDR1 MNHEY, CDR2 SVGAGI. CDR3 in DNA: TGTGCCAGCAGTTACTACAGGGGTGCTGAGCAGTTCTTC. This translates into CASSYYRGAEQFF.

The CDR3 DNA sequence: TGTGCCAGCAGCGTAGACAGGTATCAAGAGACCCAGTACTTC. The encoded protein is CASSVDRYQETQYF. V usage is TRBV7-2 and J usage is TRBJ2-5; possibly TRBD1 for D (6 bases). The CDR3 sequence is 14 residues long. Germline V gene sequence: CDR1 SGHTA, CDR2 FQGNSA. Trimming removed 5 bases from V and 2 bases from J, with 12 bases in between.

V is TRBV10-2 and J is TRBJ2-1; TRBD2 agrees at 11 bases. The germline V gene has CDR1 WSHSY and CDR2 SAAADI. The CDR3 is 16 residues long. V lost 4 bases to trimming and J lost 10 bases; unmatched junction nucleotides: 12. DNA for the CDR3: TGCGCCAGCAGTGGACAGGGGAGCCTAGCGGGAGGCGAGCAGTTCTTC. Translated, it gives CASSGQGSLAGGEQFF.

The rearrangement links TRBV2 to TRBJ1-4; a weak D match, TRBD1 (5 bases). V was clipped by 7 bases and J by 8 bases, with 11 bases between them. The CDR3 spans 12 residues. Germline V gene sequence: CDR1 SNHLY, CDR2 FYNNEI. The CDR3 is CASKREGEKLFF. CDR3 bases: TGTGCCAGCAAAAGGGAGGGGGAAAAACTGTTTTTT.

This clone was seen a single time. The chain carries TRBV29-1 and TRBJ2-2; no reliable D call. The V end was cut by 2 bases, the J end by 6 bases, with 19 bases between. The CDR3 loop spans 16 amino acids. The V gene's germline CDR1 is SQVTM and CDR2 ANQGSEA. The CDR3 DNA follows: TGCAGCGTTGAAATTCCCTTCCTCTCCGGTCCCGGGGAGCTGTTTTTT. Protein sequence: CSVEIPFLSGPGELFF.

The chain recombines TRBV6-5 with TRBJ1-6; D call uncertain. V lost 2 bases, J lost 7 bases, and 12 bases lay in between. CDR1 and CDR2 (germline): MNHEY, SVGAGI. There are 15 residues in the CDR3. The CDR3: CASSYEGRSNSPLHF. As DNA, the CDR3 is TGTGCCAGCAGTTACGAGGGCCGGAGCAATTCACCCCTCCACTTT.

The CDR3 DNA reads TGTGCCAGCAGCCACCGGGGACAGGGGAGGTACAATGAGCAGTTCTTC. Protein sequence: CASSHRGQGRYNEQFF. The chain recombines TRBV3-1 (or the pseudogene TRBV3-2) with TRBJ2-1, with 10 bases aligning to TRBD1. Germline CDR1 reads LGHDT; CDR2 reads YNNKEL (reference sequence). The trim removed 3 bases at V and 4 bases at J, leaving 6 bases unmatched. The CDR3 length is 16 residues.